What follows are 13 T cell receptor beta chains derived from one specimen sequenced in a study of control samples from healthy donors and cancer patients. The repertoire was sequenced with immunoSEQ multiplex PCR; TCRdb's copy has only in-frame clones and lacks some. The sample has under 150,000 clones, roughly 91% seen once. Sequenced: blood. These receptors were obtained from a woman in her 70s in good health.

The chain joins TRBV7-9 to TRBJ2-3, with D uncertain. CDR1 is SEHNR, CDR2 FQNEAQ, per germline (reference sequence). The CDR3 covers 12 residues. Trimming left V 3 bases short and J 8 bases short, with 9 bases between. CDR3 DNA sequence: TGTGCCAGCAGCTTGGAGCTAGGTACGCAGTATTTT. Translated: CASSLELGTQYF.

The chain combines TRBV7-6 with TRBJ1-1, with 7 bases lining up with TRBD1. Germline-derived CDR1 and CDR2 are SGHVS and FNYEAQ. This CDR3 is 15 amino acids long. The ends lost 4 bases at V and 8 bases at J; junction bases unmatched: 13. The CDR3: CASSSGQQGLAEAFF. The CDR3 DNA reads TGTGCCAGCAGCTCAGGCCAACAGGGGTTGGCGGAAGCTTTCTTT.

The rearrangement links TRBV25-1 to TRBJ2-7; D gene ambiguous. Germline V CDR1 and CDR2: MGHDK, SYGVNS. Between the trimmed V and J ends, which lost 3 bases and 0 bases, there was a span of 9 bases. The CDR3 has 14 amino acids. CDR3: CASSDSHSSYEQYF. CDR3 DNA: TGTGCCAGCAGTGATAGTCATAGCTCCTACGAGCAGTACTTC.

The rearrangement joins TRBV3-1 (or the pseudogene TRBV3-2) to TRBJ1-1; D possibly corresponds to TRBD1 (5 bases). Germline CDR1 and CDR2: LGHDT and YNNKEL (reference sequence). This CDR3 is 13 amino acids long. Trimming took off 4 bases at V and 0 bases at J, with 6 bases between the two ends. DNA of the CDR3: TGTGCCAGCAGCCCGGGGGTGAACACTGAAGCTTTCTTT. The encoded protein is CASSPGVNTEAFF.

The chain couples TRBV4-1 to TRBJ2-7, with 7 bases lining up with TRBD2. Per germline, CDR1 MGHRA and CDR2 YSYEKL. The V segment lost 4 bases and the J segment 3 bases; nucleotides outside the gene matches: 9. This CDR3 contains 15 residues. In DNA, the CDR3 is TGCGCCAGCAGCCTGAGTCTAGCGGCGCTCTACGAGCAGTACTTC. This sequence encodes CASSLSLAALYEQYF.

J is TRBJ1-1 and V is TRBV4-3; D possibly corresponds to TRBD1 (5 bases). Germline CDR1 and CDR2: LGHNA and YSLEER. The CDR3 has 15 amino acids. The V gene lost 4 bases and the J gene lost 5 bases, with 17 bases spanning the gap. The CDR3 coding sequence is TGCGCCAGCAGCCCGACTCCTGACTGGGGGACTGAAGCTTTCTTT. It is translated as CASSPTPDWGTEAFF.

The genes are TRBV7-3 and TRBJ2-2; 9 positions agree with TRBD1. CDR1 and CDR2 (germline): SGHTA, FQGTGA. There are 15 residues in the CDR3. Germline trimming cut 2 bases from V and 3 bases from J; bases unmatched to any gene: 1. CDR3 DNA: TGTGCCAGCAGCTTACGGACAGGGGACACCGGGGAGCTGTTTTTT. Protein product: CASSLRTGDTGELFF.

The chain uses TRBV11-2 and TRBJ2-1, with 7 bases aligning to TRBD2. J was trimmed by 7 bases and V by 1 base; bases with no gene match: 13. Per the germline V gene, CDR1 is SGHAT and CDR2 is FQNNGV. The CDR3 runs 17 residues. The CDR3 nucleotides are TGTGCCAGCAGCTTAGCCCTTGGAGGCGGGGGTTCGAATGAGCAGTTCTTC. As protein: CASSLALGGGGSNEQFF.

The chain is built from TRBV19 and TRBJ2-6; 7 bases agree with TRBD1. Germline-derived CDR1 and CDR2 are LNHDA and SQIVND (reference sequence). This CDR3 is built from 18 residues. The V segment lost 8 bases and the J segment 2 bases; nucleotides outside the gene matches: 15. Written as DNA, the CDR3 is TGTGCCAGTTACGATTTAGGGGGCGGAAGGACTGGGGCCAACGTCCTGACTTTC. Protein sequence: CASYDLGGGRTGANVLTF.

This chain links TRBV6-5 with TRBJ1-2, with D perhaps TRBD1 (5 bases). V was clipped by 6 bases and J by 4 bases, with 12 bases between them. The V gene's germline CDR1 is MNHEY and CDR2 SVGAGI. This CDR3 has 13 amino acids. This CDR3 is CASRLQGSYGYTF. The CDR3 DNA is TGTGCCAGCAGACTCCAGGGCAGCTATGGCTACACCTTC.

The gene calls are TRBV6-2 or TRBV6-3 and TRBJ2-7; possibly TRBD2 for D (5 bases). V shed 0 bases and J shed 5 bases, with 5 bases lying between them. Germline CDR1 and CDR2: MNHEY and SVGEGT. This CDR3 is built from 12 residues. The CDR3, as DNA: TGTGCCAGCAGTTACTCGCGGGACGAGCAGTACTTC. Its protein product is CASSYSRDEQYF.

This clone was detected once. The chain combines TRBV10-1 with TRBJ1-5, with D unresolved. This CDR3 comprises 13 residues. V lost 3 bases and J 4 bases, leaving 7 bases between the germline ends. From germline, CDR1 is WNHNN and CDR2 SYGVQD (reference sequence). As DNA, the CDR3 is TGCGCCAGCAGTGAAGTTGGGAATCAGCCCCAGCATTTT. This codes for CASSEVGNQPQHF.

CDR3 loop: CASSSDRAETQYF. The CDR3 DNA follows: TGTGCCAGCAGCTCCGACAGGGCAGAGACCCAGTACTTC. This chain links TRBV7-8 with TRBJ2-5; TRBD1 aligns across 7 bases. CDR1 is SGHVS and CDR2 is FQNEAQ in the germline V gene. CDR3 length equals 13 residues. V shed 4 bases and J 4 bases; nucleotides not matched to a gene: 3.